Listed below are T cell receptor beta chains from one sample, sequenced in a study of T cells in tuberculosis. Profiling relied on immunoSEQ multiplex PCR, and the TCRdb table lists in-frame clones only, not all of them. The sample consists of roughly 32,000 clones, 80% to 95% of them appearing once. Sequences were derived from PBMCs, sampled at tuberculosis diagnosis. These receptors were collected from an adult with tuberculosis. Both conserved end residues are part of each CDR3. A D gene is named only where the DNA matches it firmly. Rows may omit the clone size; those that give it use once, few, many or a size class.

size	V	J	D	DNA	CDR3
.	TRBV28	TRBJ2-1	.	TGTGCCAGCAGTTTGGGTCGGAGTAGCGCACAGGAGCAGTTCTTC	CASSLGRSSAQEQFF
.	TRBV7-8	TRBJ2-6	.	TGTGCCAGCAGCTTAGTGGGGGGCTCTGGGGCCAACGTCCTGACTTTC	CASSLVGGSGANVLTF
.	TRBV10-3	TRBJ2-3	TRBD1	TGTGCCATCACTCCGGGACAGGGAACAGATACGCAGTATTTT	CAITPGQGTDTQYF
.	TRBV13	TRBJ2-2	.	TGTGCCAGCGCGAGGATCGGGGAGCTGTTTTTT	CASARIGELFF
.	TRBV30	TRBJ1-2	.	TGTGCCTGGAGTCGCCAAACCTCGGAGGGCTACACCTTC	CAWSRQTSEGYTF
few	TRBV19	TRBJ2-7	TRBD2	TGTGCCAGTAGTATCCGGACTAGCGGGCCCTACGAGCAGTACTTC	CASSIRTSGPYEQYF
.	TRBV10-3	TRBJ1-1	TRBD1	TGTGCCATCAGTGAGTCAGGGGGCGCTGGCACTGAAGCTTTCTTT	CAISESGGAGTEAFF
.	TRBV27	TRBJ2-1	TRBD1	TGTGCCAGCAGTTTCCTCGAACCCTCGACAGGGAATGAGCAGTTCTTC	CASSFLEPSTGNEQFF
once	TRBV27	TRBJ2-7	TRBD1	TGTGCCAGCAGTCCGCAGACAGGGAGTTTTGGGTACGAGCAGTACTTC	CASSPQTGSFGYEQYF
.	TRBV2	TRBJ1-1	.	TGTGCCAGCAGTGTGAGGTACACTGAAGCTTTCTTT	CASSVRYTEAFF
.	TRBV11-2	TRBJ1-3	.	TGTGCCAGCAGCGTAATGGGGAGGTCTGGAAACACCATATATTTT	CASSVMGRSGNTIYF
once	TRBV2	TRBJ1-5	.	TGTGCCAGCAGTGATATAGATGAAGGAACAGCAAATAGCAATCAGCCCCAGCATTTT	CASSDIDEGTANSNQPQHF
.	TRBV29-1	TRBJ2-5	.	TGCAGCGTGGGCCAGGGAGGCGAGGAGACCCAGTACTTC	CSVGQGGEETQYF
.	TRBV27	TRBJ2-1	.	TGTGCCAGCCGCTTACAGGGCTACAATGAGCAGTTCTTC	CASRLQGYNEQFF
.	TRBV7-8	TRBJ2-1	TRBD2	TGTGCCAGCAGCTTAATTCTAGGCCTAGCGGCCGACAATGAGCAGTTCTTC	CASSLILGLAADNEQFF
.	TRBV7-5	TRBJ2-7	.	TGTGCCAGAAGCTTAAGGGTTTGGCTAGCGGGATCCAACTACGAGCAGTACTTC	CARSLRVWLAGSNYEQYF
.	TRBV19	TRBJ1-2	.	TGTGCCAGTAGCCCCGGGGGGGGCCCGGTCTACACCTTC	CASSPGGGPVYTF
.	TRBV9	TRBJ2-7	TRBD1	TGTGCCAGCAGCCCCCGGACAGGGACCAGCTCCTACGAGCAGTACTTC	CASSPRTGTSSYEQYF